Presented here are 23 T cell receptor beta chains from one specimen sequenced in a study of cytomegalovirus exposure and HLA in healthy donors. The PCR used 60 Vbeta and 13 Jbeta primers. The protocol was immunoSEQ multiplex PCR, while the TCRdb copy is restricted to in-frame clones and leaves out a portion. The repertoire includes about 200,000 clones, about 79% of them detected once, and 0.075% to 0.1% sits in the top ten. The material sequenced was PBMCs. These receptors originate from a boy between 2 and 15 years old in good health and CMV-seronegative.

The chain uses TRBV7-3 and TRBJ1-6; perhaps TRBD1 as D (5 bases). Germline CDR1 is SGHTA and CDR2 is FQGTGA. Trimming removed 2 bases at V and 2 bases at J, with 7 bases between. CDR3 length equals 15 residues. Here the CDR3 reads CASSLSGTYNSPLHF. In nucleotides, the CDR3 is TGTGCCAGCAGCTTATCAGGGACCTATAATTCACCCCTCCACTTT.

The chain couples TRBV5-6 to TRBJ2-5, with 8 nucleotides matching TRBD2. The CDR3 contains 15 residues. Germline trimming cut 1 base from V and 5 bases from J; bases unmatched to any gene: 7. Germline V gives CDR1 SGHDT, CDR2 YYEEEE. CDR3 sequence reads: CASSLLPAGEETQYF. The CDR3, as DNA: TGTGCCAGCAGCTTGTTACCAGCGGGGGAGGAGACCCAGTACTTC.

This chain connects TRBV29-1 to TRBJ2-3, with 13 bases lining up with TRBD2. The ends lost 6 bases at V and 2 bases at J; junction bases unmatched: 11. The CDR3 runs 17 residues. CDR1 is SQVTM, CDR2 ANQGSEA, per germline. CDR3 residues: CSVFKTSGGPSTDTQYF. The CDR3, as DNA: TGCAGCGTCTTCAAGACTAGCGGGGGGCCGTCCACAGATACGCAGTATTTT.

This clone was observed a few times. The chain combines TRBV5-6 with TRBJ2-3; D is undetermined. Deletions cut 0 bases from V and 2 bases from J, with 7 bases between. Germline values: CDR1 SGHDT, CDR2 YYEEEE. CDR3 length equals 14 residues. The CDR3 loop reads CASSLGHYTDTQYF. The CDR3 DNA is TGTGCCAGCAGCTTGGGGCACTACACAGATACGCAGTATTTT.

The rearrangement links TRBV7-9 to TRBJ1-1; no clear D. V was clipped by 7 bases and J by 5 bases, with 17 bases between them. Looked up from germline, CDR1 is SEHNR and CDR2 is FQNEAQ (reference sequence). This CDR3 has 14 residues. The CDR3 protein is CASNGFGDRTEAFF. In nucleotides, the CDR3 is TGTGCCAGCAATGGCTTCGGAGATCGGACTGAAGCTTTCTTT. The complete variable domain, with remaining parts taken from reference TRBV7-9 and TRBJ1-1, reads DTGVSQNPRHKITKRGQNVTFRCDPISEHNRLYWYRQTLGQGPEFLTYFQNEAQLEKSRLLSDRFSAERPKGSFSTLEIQRTEQGDSAMYLCASNGFGDRTEAFFGQGTRLTVV.

This chain uses TRBV4-1 with TRBJ2-1, with D unresolved. V was clipped by 6 bases and J by 0 bases, with 12 bases between them. Germline values: CDR1 MGHRA, CDR2 YSYEKL. This CDR3 comprises 15 residues. CDR3 in DNA: TGCGCCAGCAGAGGAGAGCCAAGCTCCTACAATGAGCAGTTCTTC. Protein: CASRGEPSSYNEQFF.

The chain uses TRBV6-6 and TRBJ2-7; D might be TRBD1 (5 bases). CDR1 MNHNY and CDR2 SVGAGI come from the germline V gene (reference sequence). This CDR3 contains 13 residues. Trimming left V 5 bases short and J 0 bases short, with 8 bases between. The CDR3 sequence is CASSVQDSYEQYF. The CDR3 region has the DNA TGTGCCAGCAGTGTACAGGACTCCTACGAGCAGTACTTC.

The V call is TRBV7-8, the J call TRBJ2-1, with D possibly TRBD2 on 5 matching bases. This CDR3 has 12 amino acids. CDR1 and CDR2 from the germline V gene are SGHVS and FQNEAQ. V was trimmed by 4 bases and J by 9 bases, leaving 10 bases between them. The CDR3 reads CASSSLAGEQFF. The CDR3 DNA sequence: TGTGCCAGCAGCTCGCTAGCCGGTGAGCAGTTCTTC.

This rearrangement joins TRBV7-2 to TRBJ2-5, with a tentative D call TRBD1 (6 bases). Looked up from germline, CDR1 is SGHTA and CDR2 is FQGNSA. Trimming pared 6 bases from V and 4 bases from J, leaving 12 bases between. This CDR3 is 13 amino acids long. CDR3 sequence: CASSPGVRETQYF. The DNA for the CDR3 is TGTGCCAGCAGTCCAGGGGTGAGAGAGACCCAGTACTTC. The variable domain in full, with the rest retrieved from reference TRBV7-2 and TRBJ2-5, is GAGVSQSPSNKVTEKGKDVELRCDPISGHTALYWYRQSLGQGLEFLIYFQGNSAPDKSGLPSDRFSAERTGGSVSTLTIQRTQQEDSAVYLCASSPGVRETQYFGPGTRLLVL.

Turning to this clone: The CDR3 does not close with the conserved phenylalanine or tryptophan, likely indicating a read error. The DNA is left out, because the CDR3 cannot be placed on it with certainty; the CDR3 is given as TCRdb lists it. This chain links TRBV7-9 with TRBJ1-2; the D call TRBD1 from the table was never checked on the DNA. From its first to its last residue, the CDR3 has 10 amino acids. The germline V gene has CDR1 SEHNR and CDR2 FQNEAQ (reference sequence). CDR3 region: CSSSPTGTGL.

V is TRBV6-5 and J is TRBJ2-3, with 7 bases matching TRBD1. Losses at the gene ends were 6 bases for V and 2 bases for J; bases not matched to a gene: 5. This CDR3 has 14 residues. CDR1 is MNHEY and CDR2 is SVGAGI in the germline V gene. The CDR3 protein is CASRADRDTDTQYF. CDR3 bases: TGTGCCAGCAGAGCCGACAGGGACACAGATACGCAGTATTTT.

This chain joins TRBV20-1 and TRBJ1-2, with unresolved D. Germline assignment: CDR1 DFQATT and CDR2 SNEGSKA (reference sequence). The CDR3 is 11 amino acids. The germline V and J ends were trimmed by 2 bases and 8 bases, with 9 bases remaining between them. The CDR3 spells CSARSGIGYTF. DNA for the CDR3: TGCAGTGCTAGATCGGGGATCGGCTACACCTTC.

The chain recombines TRBV6-4 with TRBJ1-6, with 10 bases that match TRBD1. Trimming removed 2 bases from V and 9 bases from J; junction bases left unmatched: 25. The CDR3 sequence is 22 residues long. Germline assignment: CDR1 MRHNA and CDR2 SNTAGT. The CDR3 nucleotides read TGTGCCAGCAGTGACCACCACCTTAGAAGGGACAGGGGTTTAAGTTTAAGTTCACCCCTCCACTTT. As protein: CASSDHHLRRDRGLSLSSPLHF.

The V gene is TRBV25-1, the J gene TRBJ2-1, with 11 bases that match TRBD2. Germline V lookup: CDR1 MGHDK, CDR2 SYGVNS. After removal of 6 bases from V and 6 bases from J, the junction contained 1 base not matched to a gene. The CDR3 spans 13 residues. CDR3 nucleotide sequence: TGTGCCAGCAGAGGACTAGCGGGCAATGAGCAGTTCTTC. Amino acids: CASRGLAGNEQFF. Complete variable domain (other parts from reference TRBV25-1 and TRBJ2-1): EADIYQTPRYLVIGTGKKITLECSQTMGHDKMYWYQQDPGMELHLIHYSYGVNSTEKGDLSSESTVSRIRTEHFPLTLESARPSHTSQYLCASRGLAGNEQFFGPGTRLTVL.

The chain combines TRBV4-3 with TRBJ2-7; 9 bases fit TRBD1. Germline assignment: CDR1 LGHNA and CDR2 YSLEER. The CDR3 spans 16 residues. Trimming at V came to 0 bases and at J to 2 bases, leaving 5 bases not matched to a gene. The CDR3 region is CASSQDWGQGTYEQYF. CDR3 in DNA: TGCGCCAGCAGCCAAGATTGGGGACAGGGCACCTACGAGCAGTACTTC.

Here the CDR3 reads CASSLRDRAETQYF. The DNA of the CDR3 is TGTGCCAGCAGTCTCCGGGACAGAGCGGAGACCCAGTACTTC. V gene TRBV6-5 combines with J gene TRBJ2-5, with 7 bases fitting TRBD1. Germline V gene lookup returns CDR1 MNHEY and CDR2 SVGAGI. This CDR3 comprises 14 residues. V trimming: 5 bases; J trimming: 5 bases; junction bases outside the gene matches: 8.

DNA for the CDR3: TGTGCCAGCAGCCAACACCGGAGAGAGGGCTACACCTTC. Amino acids: CASSQHRREGYTF. V gene TRBV6-1 combines with J gene TRBJ1-2; unclear D gene. Looked up from germline, CDR1 is MNHNS and CDR2 is SASEGT. The CDR3 loop spans 13 amino acids. V lost 6 bases, J lost 8 bases, and 16 bases lay in between.

Comment on this clone: This same CDR3 is encoded by further DNA sequences in the sample. The chain uses TRBV9 and TRBJ2-3, with 14 bases identical to TRBD2. This CDR3 comprises 18 residues. In germline, CDR1 is SGDLS, CDR2 YYNGEE. The V and J ends lost 0 bases and 0 bases, in that order; junction bases with no gene match: 3. Here the CDR3 DNA reads TGTGCCAGCAGCGTAGGACTAGCGGGGGGGACTAGCACAGATACGCAGTATTTT. Encoded protein: CASSVGLAGGTSTDTQYF.

The chain joins TRBV5-3 to TRBJ2-6, with D possibly matching TRBD1 (5 bases). TRBV5-3 is reported as an ORF; its role is uncertain. V lost 4 bases and J lost 1, with 12 bases in between. The CDR3 covers 16 residues. The CDR3 sequence: CARSAQSGSGANVLTF. In nucleotides, the CDR3 is TGTGCCAGAAGCGCCCAGTCAGGGTCTGGGGCCAACGTCCTGACTTTC.

The genes are TRBV5-4 and TRBJ2-2; 11 bases are shared with TRBD2. Germline V lookup: CDR1 SGHNT, CDR2 YYREEE (reference sequence). CDR3 length: 17 amino acids. J was trimmed by 4 bases and V by 5 bases; bases with no gene match: 10. CDR3 coding DNA: TGTGCCAGCAGGTTGAGTACTAGCGGGGGATTCACCGGGGAGCTGTTTTTT. Translating gives CASRLSTSGGFTGELFF.

This chain links TRBV7-9 with TRBJ2-4, with a weak D call TRBD1 (6 bases). The V end lost 8 bases, the J end lost 2 bases, and 13 bases lay between the germline ends. The CDR3 runs 14 residues. The germline V gene has CDR1 SEHNR and CDR2 FQNEAQ (reference sequence). The CDR3: CASSGGQTKNIQYF. The CDR3 region has the DNA TGTGCCAGCTCTGGTGGACAGACCAAAAACATTCAGTACTTC.

This rearrangement joins TRBV7-8 to TRBJ2-3, with 9 bases lining up with TRBD2. Germline CDR1 SGHVS, CDR2 FQNEAQ. V was pared by 2 bases and J by 1 base, with 4 bases of the junction left unmatched. The CDR3 totals 16 residues. The CDR3 region has the DNA TGTGCCAGCAGCTTATGGTCTAGCGGGGGCACAGATACGCAGTATTTT. Amino acid sequence: CASSLWSSGGTDTQYF.

The V and J genes are TRBV6-5 and TRBJ1-5; 8 nucleotides match TRBD1. The CDR3 extends over 15 amino acids. CDR1 is MNHEY, CDR2 SVGAGI, per germline. The V segment lost 5 bases and the J segment 7 bases; nucleotides outside the gene matches: 10. The CDR3: CASSIGQGGRQPQHF. CDR3 nucleotides: TGTGCCAGCAGTATTGGACAGGGAGGACGCCAGCCCCAGCATTTT.